A selection of T cell receptor beta chains follows, all from one sample in a study of metastatic and nonmetastatic thyroid tumors. TCRdb re-analyzed the PCR reads using MiXCR. Here the sample spans some 29,000 clones, around 3.9% being singletons. Sequencing input: blood. The receptors shown here come from a male donor with papillary thyroid cancer or a benign thyroid nodule (not recorded which). Some clones in this sample may be carry-over from other donors' samples. The CDR3 runs from the conserved cysteine through the conserved F or W. Each record gives: clone size, J gene, V gene, D gene, CDR3 DNA, CDR3 protein. D genes are given only for firm matches. Rows give clone size only sometimes, using once, few, many, or a class for an expanded clone.

>NA|TRBJ2-3|TRBV19|NA
TGTGCCAGTAGTATAGAACCAAGAGGCACAGATACGCAGTATTTT
CASSIEPRGTDTQYF
>NA|TRBJ2-3|TRBV6-2/TRBV6-3|NA
TGTGCCAGCAGTGTTCTCCCGGCCGGGACAGTGCGGAGGGATACTCAGTATTTT
CASSVLPAGTVRRDTQYF
>medium-sized|TRBJ1-2|TRBV28|TRBD1
TGTGCCAGCAGCCAAGACAGGGCCTATGGCTACACCTTC
CASSQDRAYGYTF
>NA|TRBJ2-7|TRBV2|TRBD2
TGTGCCAGCAGTGATTGGTCTAGCGGGGGACCCTACGAGCAGTACTTC
CASSDWSSGGPYEQYF
>many|TRBJ1-2|TRBV13|NA
TGTGCCAGCAGTTCACAGGGAAACTATGGCTACACCTTC
CASSSQGNYGYTF
>NA|TRBJ1-3|TRBV12-3/TRBV12-4|NA
TGTGCCAGCAGCCCCGTCGGAAACACCATATATTTT
CASSPVGNTIYF
>NA|TRBJ2-7|TRBV19|NA
TGTGCCAGTAGTGGAGGTGGGATCTCCTACGAGCAGTACTTC
CASSGGGISYEQYF
>many|TRBJ1-4|TRBV5-4|TRBD1
TGTGCCAGCAGCACACAGGGGACGAATGAAAAACTGTTTTTT
CASSTQGTNEKLFF
>many|TRBJ2-1|TRBV3-1|TRBD2
TGTGCCAGCAGCCGGGGGACTAGCGGGAGCTCCTACAATGAGCAGTTCTTC
CASSRGTSGSSYNEQFF
>NA|TRBJ1-6|TRBV2|NA
TGTGCCAGCAGTTCCGGGACTAATTCACCCCTCCACTTT
CASSSGTNSPLHF
>medium-sized|TRBJ1-1|TRBV6-2/TRBV6-3|NA
TGTGCCAGCAGTTCCACGGTTTCTGAAGCTTTCTTT
CASSSTVSEAFF
>NA|TRBJ1-6|TRBV6-1|NA
TGTGCCAGCAGTGAAGTGGGGAAGAATTCACCCCTCCACTTT
CASSEVGKNSPLHF
>NA|TRBJ1-2|TRBV28|NA
TGTGCCAGCAGTCTTGTACAGTGGGCTGGTGGCTACACCTTC
CASSLVQWAGGYTF
>many|TRBJ1-5|TRBV6-1|NA
TGTGCCAGCGGGGGGAGGAGTGGTCAGCCCCAGCATTTT
CASGGRSGQPQHF
>few|TRBJ1-1|TRBV6-4|NA
TGTGCCAGCAGTGAAGGAGGGGAGGGCACTGAAGCTTTCTTT
CASSEGGEGTEAFF
>NA|TRBJ2-7|TRBV28|NA
TGTGCCAGCAGTTTTTTGGTGTCCGAGCAGTACTTC
CASSFLVSEQYF
>NA|TRBJ2-7|TRBV2|NA
TGTGCCAGCAGTGAGAACTACTATCAGTACTTC
CASSENYYQYF
>many|TRBJ2-7|TRBV20-1|TRBD1
TGCAGTGCTAGAGCCGACACCCTACAGGGGGGTGAGCAGTACTTC
CSARADTLQGGEQYF
>few|TRBJ2-7|TRBV6-1|NA
TGTGCCAGCAGTCTGGAGCGTGGATTCTCCTACGAGCAGTACTTC
CASSLERGFSYEQYF
>many|TRBJ2-5|TRBV14|NA
TGTGCCAGCAGCCAAGACCCCTACGGCCAGTACTTC
CASSQDPYGQYF
>many|TRBJ2-5|TRBV11-3|TRBD2
TGTGCCAGCAGCCAAAAGGCTAGCGGGAGTGCACGAGAGACCCAGTACTTC
CASSQKASGSARETQYF
>NA|TRBJ1-2|TRBV6-1|NA
TGTGCCAGCAGATCCCCGGGAGCCGATGGCTGCACCTTC
CASRSPGADGCTF
>few|TRBJ2-7|TRBV12-3/TRBV12-4|NA
TGTGCCAGCAGTTTCCGGACTATCGCGTACGAGCAGTACTTC
CASSFRTIAYEQYF
>few|TRBJ2-3|TRBV20-1|NA
TGCAGTGCTAGGAGGACAGTTTCACCCTTCATCGTGAGCACAGATACGCAGTATTTT
CSARRTVSPFIVSTDTQYF
>medium-sized|TRBJ2-1|TRBV5-1|NA
TGCGCCAGCAGCTACGGCGCTGAGCAGTTCTTC
CASSYGAEQFF
>many|TRBJ1-4|TRBV20-1|NA
TGCAGTGCTAGTCCCCGGGAAAAACTGTTTTTT
CSASPREKLFF
>few|TRBJ2-3|TRBV20-1|TRBD1
TGCAGTGCTATCGGGACAGGGAGTTTGGATACGCAGTATTTT
CSAIGTGSLDTQYF
>few|TRBJ2-7|TRBV27|TRBD2
TGTGCCAGCAGTTTCTCGGGACTAGGGTCCTACGAGCAGTACTTC
CASSFSGLGSYEQYF
>many|TRBJ2-7|TRBV7-2|TRBD2
TGTGCCAGCAGCTCCTCCGGGACAGATAGCGGGAGGGCCCGGTACGAGCAGTACTTC
CASSSSGTDSGRARYEQYF
>NA|TRBJ1-3|TRBV5-1|NA
TGCGCCAGCAGCTTCGACAGCATCTCTGGAAAGACCATATATTTT
CASSFDSISGKTIYF
>NA|TRBJ2-1|TRBV28|TRBD1
TGTGCCAGCAGCCCCCCCGGGACAGGGCTCGATGAGCAGTTCTTC
CASSPPGTGLDEQFF
>many|TRBJ1-1|TRBV7-9|NA
TGTGCCAGCAGCCAACCTCTCGCGGTCGCTGAAGCTTTCTTT
CASSQPLAVAEAFF
>few|TRBJ2-1|TRBV7-8|NA
TGTGCCAGCAGCGGGAGGACAGCCTCCTACAATGAGCAGTTCTTC
CASSGRTASYNEQFF
>many|TRBJ1-5|TRBV28|TRBD1
TGTGCCAGCAGTCCCCCAGGGGGCGCAGGCAATCAGCCCCAGCATTTT
CASSPPGGAGNQPQHF
>many|TRBJ1-1|TRBV5-1|NA
TGCGCCAGCAAAGGGGGGTGGGGGCCCACTGAAGCTTTCTTT
CASKGGWGPTEAFF
>NA|TRBJ2-1|TRBV6-1|TRBD2
TGTGCCAGCAGTGAAGGGGAGGGCTCCTACAATGAGCAGTTCTTC
CASSEGEGSYNEQFF
>NA|TRBJ2-2|TRBV6-1|TRBD2
TGTGCCAGCCTACTAGCGGCTAACACCGGGGAGCTGTTTTTT
CASLLAANTGELFF
>medium-sized|TRBJ2-7|TRBV28|TRBD2
TGTGCCAGCAGGGGACTAGTATACGAGCAGTACTTC
CASRGLVYEQYF
>few|TRBJ2-1|TRBV6-5|TRBD2
TGTGCCAGCAGTTACCGTGCTTCGCGGGAGGTTCTTGAGCAGTTCTTC
CASSYRASREVLEQFF
>many|TRBJ2-4|TRBV6-1|NA
TGTGCCAGCAGTGAAGCCCCAACTCTAGCCAAAAACATTCAGTACTTC
CASSEAPTLAKNIQYF
>few|TRBJ2-3|TRBV6-1|NA
TGTGCCAGCAGATTGGGGGGCCAAGATACGCAGTATTTT
CASRLGGQDTQYF
>medium-sized|TRBJ2-7|TRBV7-2|NA
TGTGCCAGCAGCTTAATCGGGACGGAACCCTACGAGCAGTACTTC
CASSLIGTEPYEQYF
>many|TRBJ1-5|TRBV9|NA
TGTGCCAGCAATCGGGCGGGAATGGACAATCAGCCCCAGCATTTT
CASNRAGMDNQPQHF
>many|TRBJ1-1|TRBV7-9|TRBD1
TGTGCCAGCAGCCTAACGTCTTGGGGACAGAAGAACACTGAAGCTTTCTTT
CASSLTSWGQKNTEAFF
>NA|TRBJ1-1|TRBV14|NA
TGTGCCAGCAGCCAGGGCCCCACTGAAGCTTTCTTT
CASSQGPTEAFF
>few|TRBJ2-1|TRBV7-9|NA
TGTGCCAGCAGCTTAATAGGTGTTCACAATGAGCAGTTCTTC
CASSLIGVHNEQFF
>NA|TRBJ2-3|TRBV7-3|NA
TGTGCCAGCAACCTTTCCCCTCAAACCGGGGATACGCAGTATTTT
CASNLSPQTGDTQYF
>NA|TRBJ1-5|TRBV6-1|TRBD1
TGTGCCAGCAGGGTGGACAGGGGGGTATATCAGCCCCAGCATTTT
CASRVDRGVYQPQHF
>NA|TRBJ1-2|TRBV24-1|NA
TGTGGCACCAGTGATTTGCAGGAAAGAGGCTACACCTTC
CGTSDLQERGYTF
>medium-sized|TRBJ1-1|TRBV6-1|NA
TGTGCCAGCAGTGACGAGGGGGGCCGGTTGACTGAAGCTTTCTTT
CASSDEGGRLTEAFF